Reported below is one T cell receptor beta chain. This clone's antigen is unknown. No base quality information exists; no much larger clone differs at one position. The sample comes from a study of cytomegalovirus exposure and HLA in healthy donors (TCRdb year 2017). Regarding the complete study: A later analysis indicated that the 120 validation repertoires were generated on the platform also employed for the 700 or so repertoires of the first cohort. The study aimed to test whether cataloging public T cell receptors could reveal signatures of past pathogen exposure. A separate validation cohort of approximately 130 different subjects was used in addition to the roughly 640-subject first cohort. The study combined high-throughput TCR immunosequencing, statistical association of individual TCRs with disease status, and machine learning to predict cytomegalovirus infection status. What the work shows at the level of the full study, not this receptor alone: Subsequent analysis determined that TCRs grouped into clusters in the first cohort also showed a tendency toward co-occurrence across the 120 or so validation repertoires, and 85% to 95% of cluster scores exceeded 0. The authors suggested that the approach could potentially be generalized to other disease states and immunological phenotypes. The classifier was reported to diagnose cytomegalovirus status with high specificity and sensitivity in both the original and validation cohorts. All 120 or so repertoires were used to score co-occurrence in the validation cohort in a later analysis, because that analysis had no HLA typing for the cohort. While some public TCRs were present in many individuals, most TCR sequences turned up only very rarely across donors. A few of the identified cytomegalovirus-associated TCR beta chains were confirmed in vitro to be specific for cytomegalovirus antigens. The study listed 170 or so TCR beta chains as associated with cytomegalovirus.

The library was made by the immunoSEQ multiplex PCR assay. In the authors' own workflow: A statistical classification framework was built to diagnose cytomegalovirus status from the catalog of TCR beta chain sequences. TCRdb obtained this table from immuneACCESS and retained in-frame rearrangements with V and J assigned. These tables miss some clones; where compared with another copy, unresolved V genes account for less than half of the shortfall, and the remainder is unexplained. The V and J calls and clone size come from that table; D and trimming were worked out from the DNA. The sample contains some 60,000 clones, 90% to 96% of them found a single time. The ten largest account for approximately 0.9% of the sample. The donors belonged to the validation cohort of around 120 subjects, which was separate from the approximately 700-subject first cohort. The source of this sequence is a man aged 18 to 30 in good health and CMV-seronegative. Specimen: PBMCs.

The CDR3 has the sequence CASSNYNEQFF. The DNA is TGTGCCAGCAGCAACTACAATGAGCAGTTCTTC. The chain employs TRBV6-5 and TRBJ2-1; the D gene cannot be named for sure. V is cut by 6 bases and J by 3 bases, and the space between the germline ends is 3 bases. As encoded in the germline V gene, CDR1 is MNHEY while CDR2 is SVGAGI. The CDR3, cysteine through phenylalanine, is 11 amino acids long. Only CDR3 DNA is held: 33 bases, read in frame from base 1.